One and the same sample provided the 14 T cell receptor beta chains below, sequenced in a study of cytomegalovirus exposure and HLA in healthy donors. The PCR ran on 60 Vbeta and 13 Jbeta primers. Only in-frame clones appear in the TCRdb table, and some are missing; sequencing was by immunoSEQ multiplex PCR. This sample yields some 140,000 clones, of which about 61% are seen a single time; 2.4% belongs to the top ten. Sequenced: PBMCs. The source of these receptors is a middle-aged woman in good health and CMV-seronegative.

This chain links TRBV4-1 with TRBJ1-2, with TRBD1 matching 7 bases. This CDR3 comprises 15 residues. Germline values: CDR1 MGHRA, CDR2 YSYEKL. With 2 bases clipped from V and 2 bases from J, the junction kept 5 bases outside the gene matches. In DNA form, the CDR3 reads TGCGCCAGCAGCCAACCCGGGACAGAAAACTATGGCTACACCTTC. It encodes CASSQPGTENYGYTF.

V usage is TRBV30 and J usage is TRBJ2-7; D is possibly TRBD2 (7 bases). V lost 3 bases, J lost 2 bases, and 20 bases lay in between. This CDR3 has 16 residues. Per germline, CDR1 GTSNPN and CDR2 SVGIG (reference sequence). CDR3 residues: CAWRTPLGGLAYEQYF. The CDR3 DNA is TGTGCCTGGAGAACACCTCTCGGGGGGCTCGCCTACGAGCAGTACTTC.

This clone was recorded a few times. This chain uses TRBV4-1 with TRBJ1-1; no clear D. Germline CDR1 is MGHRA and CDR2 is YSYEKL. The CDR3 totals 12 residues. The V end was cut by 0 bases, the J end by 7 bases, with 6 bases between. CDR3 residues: CASSQDQIEAFF. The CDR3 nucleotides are TGCGCCAGCAGCCAAGACCAGATTGAAGCTTTCTTT.

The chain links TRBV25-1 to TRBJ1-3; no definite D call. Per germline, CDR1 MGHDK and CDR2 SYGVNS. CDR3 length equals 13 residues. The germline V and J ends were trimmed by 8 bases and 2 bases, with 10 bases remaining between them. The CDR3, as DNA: TGTGCCAGCGGGCGGGGAACTGGAAACACCATATATTTT. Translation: CASGRGTGNTIYF. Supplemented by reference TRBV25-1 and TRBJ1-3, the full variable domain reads EADIYQTPRYLVIGTGKKITLECSQTMGHDKMYWYQQDPGMELHLIHYSYGVNSTEKGDLSSESTVSRIRTEHFPLTLESARPSHTSQYLCASGRGTGNTIYFGEGSWLTVV.

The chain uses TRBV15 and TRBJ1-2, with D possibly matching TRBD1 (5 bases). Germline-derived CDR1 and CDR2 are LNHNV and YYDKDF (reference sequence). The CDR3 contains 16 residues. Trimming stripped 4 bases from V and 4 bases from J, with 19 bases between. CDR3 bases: TGTGCCACCAGCACGGGGGATCAGGTGTTTCTCTATGGCTACACCTTC. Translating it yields CATSTGDQVFLYGYTF.

Here the CDR3 reads CASSHGTGGKDGYTF. CDR3 coding DNA: TGTGCCAGCAGTCACGGCACAGGGGGAAAAGATGGCTACACCTTC. The chain employs TRBV6-6 and TRBJ1-2; 8 nucleotides match TRBD1. Unmatched junction bases numbered 11, after V lost 5 bases and J lost 6 bases. Germline V gives CDR1 MNHNY, CDR2 SVGAGI (reference sequence). This CDR3 comprises 15 residues.

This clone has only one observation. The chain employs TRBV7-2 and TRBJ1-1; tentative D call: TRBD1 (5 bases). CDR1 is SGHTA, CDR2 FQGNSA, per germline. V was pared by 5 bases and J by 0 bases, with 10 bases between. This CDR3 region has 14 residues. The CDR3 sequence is CASSVTAMNTEAFF. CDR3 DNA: TGTGCCAGCAGCGTGACAGCCATGAACACTGAAGCTTTCTTT.

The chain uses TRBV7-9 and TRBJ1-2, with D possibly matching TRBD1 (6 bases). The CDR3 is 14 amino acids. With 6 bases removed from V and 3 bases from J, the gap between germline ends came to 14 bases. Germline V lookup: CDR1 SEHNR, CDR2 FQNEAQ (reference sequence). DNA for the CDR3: TGTGCCAGCAGTTACGAACAGGGATACTATGGCTACACCTTC. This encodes CASSYEQGYYGYTF. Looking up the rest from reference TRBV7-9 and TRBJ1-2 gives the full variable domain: DTGVSQNPRHKITKRGQNVTFRCDPISEHNRLYWYRQTLGQGPEFLTYFQNEAQLEKSRLLSDRFSAERPKGSFSTLEIQRTEQGDSAMYLCASSYEQGYYGYTFGSGTRLTVV.

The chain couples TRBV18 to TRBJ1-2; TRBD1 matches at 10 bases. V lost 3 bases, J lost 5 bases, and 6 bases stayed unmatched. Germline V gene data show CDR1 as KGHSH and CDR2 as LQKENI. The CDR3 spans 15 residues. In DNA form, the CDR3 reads TGTGCCAGCTCACCGGGACAGGGGTTTTCATATGGCTACACCTTC. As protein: CASSPGQGFSYGYTF.

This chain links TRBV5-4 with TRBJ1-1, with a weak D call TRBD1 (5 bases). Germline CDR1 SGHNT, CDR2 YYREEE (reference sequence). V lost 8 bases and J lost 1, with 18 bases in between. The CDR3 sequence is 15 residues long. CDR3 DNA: TGTGCCAGTGGTCCTTACGGGGGTTGGAACACTGAAGCTTTCTTT. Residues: CASGPYGGWNTEAFF.

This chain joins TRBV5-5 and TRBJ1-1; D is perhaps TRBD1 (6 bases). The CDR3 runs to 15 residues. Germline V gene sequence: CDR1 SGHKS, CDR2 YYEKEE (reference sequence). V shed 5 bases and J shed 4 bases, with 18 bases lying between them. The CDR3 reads CASRVGGGAGTEAFF. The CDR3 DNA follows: TGTGCCAGCAGAGTAGGGGGAGGGGCAGGCACTGAAGCTTTCTTT. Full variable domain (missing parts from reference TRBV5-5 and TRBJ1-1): DAGVTQSPTHLIKTRGQQVTLRCSPISGHKSVSWYQQVLGQGPQFIFQYYEKEERGRGNFPDRFSARQFPNYSSELNVNALLLGDSALYLCASRVGGGAGTEAFFGQGTRLTVV.

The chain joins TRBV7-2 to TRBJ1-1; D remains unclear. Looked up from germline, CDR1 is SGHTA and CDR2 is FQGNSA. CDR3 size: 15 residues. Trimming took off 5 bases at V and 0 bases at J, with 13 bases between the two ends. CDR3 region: CASSVRAGMNTEAFF. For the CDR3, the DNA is TGTGCCAGCAGCGTACGGGCGGGAATGAACACTGAAGCTTTCTTT. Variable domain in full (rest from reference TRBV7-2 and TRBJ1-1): GAGVSQSPSNKVTEKGKDVELRCDPISGHTALYWYRQSLGQGLEFLIYFQGNSAPDKSGLPSDRFSAERTGGSVSTLTIQRTQQEDSAVYLCASSVRAGMNTEAFFGQGTRLTVV.

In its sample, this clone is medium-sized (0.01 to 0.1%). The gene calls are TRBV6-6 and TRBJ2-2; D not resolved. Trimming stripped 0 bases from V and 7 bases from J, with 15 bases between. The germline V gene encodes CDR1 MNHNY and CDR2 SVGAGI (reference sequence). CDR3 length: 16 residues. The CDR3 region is CASSYSNPQSSGELFF. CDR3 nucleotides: TGTGCCAGCAGTTACTCGAATCCACAGTCGAGCGGGGAGCTGTTTTTT.

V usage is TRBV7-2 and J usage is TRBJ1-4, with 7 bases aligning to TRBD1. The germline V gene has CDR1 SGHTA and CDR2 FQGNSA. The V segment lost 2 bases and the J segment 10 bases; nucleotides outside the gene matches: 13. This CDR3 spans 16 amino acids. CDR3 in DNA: TGTGCCAGCAGCTTATATGAAAGGGGGCTAGGTGGAAAACTGTTTTTT. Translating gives CASSLYERGLGGKLFF.